These T cell receptor beta chains were read from a single sample in a study of T cell clones after liver transplantation. The assay was immunoSEQ multiplex PCR, and TCRdb's table has in-frame clones only and misses some. The sample holds some 59,000 clones, roughly 71% seen once. The material was CD4+ T cells from blood, obtained at the 22-month timepoint. These receptors all come from a human patient who received a liver transplant. Some of the T cells might come from the graft donor. CDR3s leave out the opening cysteine and the closing phenylalanine or tryptophan. Fields, in order: J gene, V gene, D gene, CDR3 protein. D genes are given only for firm matches.

>TRBJ2-2|TRBV18|NA
ASSPSRVQDGELF
>TRBJ2-5|TRBV4-2|TRBD1
ASSLTGDPIKETQY
>TRBJ1-6|TRBV5-3|NA
ARSGLRLTNLYNSPLH
>TRBJ2-1|TRBV9|TRBD1
ASSGGTGMGEQF
>TRBJ2-1|TRBV7-2|TRBD2
ASSLGAGGYNEQF
>TRBJ2-3|TRBV27|NA
ATKGRSTDTQY
>TRBJ2-7|TRBV6-5|NA
ASTKDSGPSEQY
>TRBJ2-1|TRBV10-3|TRBD2
AIRASGGESSYNEQF
>TRBJ1-5|TRBV6-1|NA
ASMGRVTTQPQH
>TRBJ2-6|TRBV19|NA
ASSQGTHGANVLT
>TRBJ2-7|TRBV29-1|TRBD1
SVESVGRGFGEQY
>TRBJ2-1|TRBV18|NA
ASSPQHGSYNEQF
>TRBJ2-2|TRBV2|TRBD2
ASNLAGGGTGELF
>TRBJ1-5|TRBV5-1|TRBD1
ASSLQGESNQPQH
>TRBJ1-2|TRBV25-1|NA
ASSEFRLEGYT
>TRBJ2-2|TRBV5-5|TRBD1
ASRRTGGRLF
>TRBJ1-1|TRBV6-1|NA
ASSEVARAF
>TRBJ2-3|TRBV6-1|NA
ASIEGGNTDTQY
>TRBJ1-3|TRBV4-2|NA
ASSPGGGADSGNTIY
>TRBJ2-3|TRBV10-3|TRBD2
AISDKGLAGDTQY
>TRBJ2-5|TRBV2|NA
ASSVHTQETQY
>TRBJ2-5|TRBV7-2|NA
ASSPGTKETQY
>TRBJ1-1|TRBV28|NA
ASSLPQSPEAF
>TRBJ1-6|TRBV2|NA
ASSLRGAGGSPLH
>TRBJ1-4|TRBV6-1|TRBD1
ASTVLRDRNEKLF
>TRBJ2-7|TRBV19|NA
ASKSQGGTYEQY
>TRBJ2-5|TRBV4-1|NA
ASSQGQAQETQY
>TRBJ2-5|TRBV11-1|NA
ASSLGETQY
>TRBJ1-2|TRBV6-5|NA
ASRRNSRDDGYT
>TRBJ2-2|TRBV21-1|NA
ASTKGLGLAWNTGELF
>TRBJ1-4|TRBV6-1|NA
ASSDQTPFNEKLF
>TRBJ2-2|TRBV2|TRBD2
ASKLAGILPGELF
>TRBJ1-2|TRBV28|NA
ASSFRRDSPYGYT
>TRBJ1-1|TRBV7-2|NA
ASSEQIRAF
>TRBJ1-1|TRBV6-1|TRBD1
ASSEVTGTGFMNTEAF
>TRBJ2-2|TRBV9|TRBD2
ASSATLAGGLRTGELF
>TRBJ2-3|TRBV27|NA
ASSPTPHDTQY
>TRBJ1-2|TRBV18|NA
ASSPGGNYGYT
>TRBJ1-6|TRBV6-1|NA
ASSEWEDSPLH
>TRBJ1-4|TRBV28|TRBD1
ASSLIQGGKLF
>TRBJ1-3|TRBV10-3|NA
AISNSNTIY
>TRBJ1-2|TRBV9|TRBD1
ASSVLGQVPGYT
>TRBJ1-2|TRBV28|NA
ASRPTSGGNYGYT
>TRBJ2-3|TRBV7-2|TRBD2
ASKAGASTDTQY
>TRBJ2-7|TRBV19|NA
ASCFGPRGSCEQY
>TRBJ2-2|TRBV7-2|TRBD1
ASSPPGQGNTGELF
>TRBJ1-1|TRBV19|NA
ASSIKGMGETEAF
>TRBJ2-5|TRBV7-6|TRBD2
ASSLGGTGTQY
>TRBJ1-3|TRBV7-3|NA
ASSRNSGAGNTIY
>TRBJ2-1|TRBV9|NA
ASRGESYNEQF
>TRBJ2-5|TRBV5-4|NA
ASSRSGLTQETQY